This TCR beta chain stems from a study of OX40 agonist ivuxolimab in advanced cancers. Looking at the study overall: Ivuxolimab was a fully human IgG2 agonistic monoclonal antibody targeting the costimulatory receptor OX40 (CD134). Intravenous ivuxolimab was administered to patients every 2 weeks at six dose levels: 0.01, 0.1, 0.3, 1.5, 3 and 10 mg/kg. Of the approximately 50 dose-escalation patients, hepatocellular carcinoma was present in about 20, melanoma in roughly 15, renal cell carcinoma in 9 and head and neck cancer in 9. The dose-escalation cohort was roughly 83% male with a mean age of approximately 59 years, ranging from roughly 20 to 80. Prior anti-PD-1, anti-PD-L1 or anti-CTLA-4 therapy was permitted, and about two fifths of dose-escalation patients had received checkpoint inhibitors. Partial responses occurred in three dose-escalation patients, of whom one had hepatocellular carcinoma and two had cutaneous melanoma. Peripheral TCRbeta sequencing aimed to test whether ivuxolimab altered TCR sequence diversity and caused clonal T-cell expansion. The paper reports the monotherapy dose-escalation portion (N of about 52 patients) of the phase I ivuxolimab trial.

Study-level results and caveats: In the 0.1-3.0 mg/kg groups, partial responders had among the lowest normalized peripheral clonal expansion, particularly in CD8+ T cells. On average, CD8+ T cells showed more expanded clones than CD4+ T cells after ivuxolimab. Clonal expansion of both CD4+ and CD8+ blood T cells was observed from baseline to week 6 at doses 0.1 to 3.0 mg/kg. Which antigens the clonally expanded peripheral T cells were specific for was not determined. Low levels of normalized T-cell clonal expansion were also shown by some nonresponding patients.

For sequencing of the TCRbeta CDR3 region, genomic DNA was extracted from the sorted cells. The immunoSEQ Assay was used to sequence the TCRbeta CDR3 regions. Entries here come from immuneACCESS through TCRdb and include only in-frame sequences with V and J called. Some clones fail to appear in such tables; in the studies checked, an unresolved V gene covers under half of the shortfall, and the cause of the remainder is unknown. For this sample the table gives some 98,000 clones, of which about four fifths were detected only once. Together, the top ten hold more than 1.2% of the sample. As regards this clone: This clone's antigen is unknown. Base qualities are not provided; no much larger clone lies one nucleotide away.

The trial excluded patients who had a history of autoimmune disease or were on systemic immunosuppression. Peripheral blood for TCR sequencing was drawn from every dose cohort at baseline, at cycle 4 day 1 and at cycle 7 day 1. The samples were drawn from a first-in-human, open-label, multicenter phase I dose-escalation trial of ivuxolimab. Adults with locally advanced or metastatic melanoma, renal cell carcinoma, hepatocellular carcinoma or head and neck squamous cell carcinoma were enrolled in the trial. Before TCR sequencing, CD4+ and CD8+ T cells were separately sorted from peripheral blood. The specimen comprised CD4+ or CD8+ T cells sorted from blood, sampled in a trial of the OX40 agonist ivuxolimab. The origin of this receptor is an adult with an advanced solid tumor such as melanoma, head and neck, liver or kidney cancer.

This receptor carries the CDR3 CASRSDRGAQETQYF. The DNA sequence reads TGTGCCAGCAGATCGGACAGGGGAGCTCAAGAGACCCAGTACTTC. The chain uses TRBV28 and TRBJ2-5; TRBD1 aligns with 9 central bases. From the cysteine through the phenylalanine, the CDR3 covers 15 amino acids. Solely the CDR3 DNA is kept, with 45 bases framed from the first base. The CDR1 and CDR2 encoded by the germline V gene are MDHEN and SYDVKM. V and J are trimmed by 6 bases and 2 bases, and the gene matches miss 7 bases of the junction.